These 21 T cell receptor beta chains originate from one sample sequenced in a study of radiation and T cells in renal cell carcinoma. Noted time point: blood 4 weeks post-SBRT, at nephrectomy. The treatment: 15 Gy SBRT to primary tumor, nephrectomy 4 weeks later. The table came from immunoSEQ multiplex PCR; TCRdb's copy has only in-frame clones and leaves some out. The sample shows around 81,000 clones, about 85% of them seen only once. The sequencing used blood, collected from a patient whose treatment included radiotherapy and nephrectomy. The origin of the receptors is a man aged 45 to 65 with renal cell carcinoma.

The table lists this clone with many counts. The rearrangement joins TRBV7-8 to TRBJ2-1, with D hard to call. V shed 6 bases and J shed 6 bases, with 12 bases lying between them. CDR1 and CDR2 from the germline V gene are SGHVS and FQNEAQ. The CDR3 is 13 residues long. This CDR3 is CASSQILGNEQFF. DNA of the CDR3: TGTGCCAGCAGTCAAATACTGGGCAATGAGCAGTTCTTC.

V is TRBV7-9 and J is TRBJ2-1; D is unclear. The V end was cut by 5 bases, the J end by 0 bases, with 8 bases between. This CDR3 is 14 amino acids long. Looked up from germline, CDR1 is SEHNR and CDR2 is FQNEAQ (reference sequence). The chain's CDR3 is CASSQHGSYNEQFF. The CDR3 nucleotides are TGTGCCAGCAGCCAGCATGGCTCCTACAATGAGCAGTTCTTC.

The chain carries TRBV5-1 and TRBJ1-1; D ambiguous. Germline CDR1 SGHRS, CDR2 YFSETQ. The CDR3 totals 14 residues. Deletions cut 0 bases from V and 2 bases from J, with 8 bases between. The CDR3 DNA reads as TGCGCCAGCAGCTTGGTTGCAACTAACACTGAAGCTTTCTTT. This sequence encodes CASSLVATNTEAFF.

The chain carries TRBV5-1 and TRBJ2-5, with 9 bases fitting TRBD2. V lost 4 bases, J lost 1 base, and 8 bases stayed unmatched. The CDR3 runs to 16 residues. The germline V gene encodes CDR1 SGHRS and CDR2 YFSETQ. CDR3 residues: CASSPGSGGTQETQYF. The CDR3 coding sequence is TGCGCCAGCAGCCCGGGGAGCGGGGGGACCCAAGAGACCCAGTACTTC.

In DNA form, the CDR3 reads TGTGCCAGCTCACCTACAGCGGGCTACGAGCAGTACTTC. This translates into CASSPTAGYEQYF. This chain connects TRBV18 to TRBJ2-7, with TRBD2 as a possible D gene (6 bases). This CDR3 is 13 amino acids long. Germline V lookup: CDR1 KGHSH, CDR2 LQKENI. Trimming took 3 bases from V and 3 from J, leaving 9 bases between them.

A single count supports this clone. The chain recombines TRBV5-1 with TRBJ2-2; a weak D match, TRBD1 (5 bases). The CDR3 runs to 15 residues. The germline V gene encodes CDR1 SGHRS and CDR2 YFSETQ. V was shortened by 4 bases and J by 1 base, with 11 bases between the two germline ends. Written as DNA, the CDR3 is TGCGCCAGCAGCCCCCTCCAGGGGAACACCGGGGAGCTGTTTTTT. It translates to CASSPLQGNTGELFF.

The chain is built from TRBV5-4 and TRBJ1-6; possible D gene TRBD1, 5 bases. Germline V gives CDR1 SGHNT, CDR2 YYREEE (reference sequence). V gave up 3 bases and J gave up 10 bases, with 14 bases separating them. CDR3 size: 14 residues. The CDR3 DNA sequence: TGTGCCAGCAGCTCTGCGGGCGGGGGGTCACCCCTCCACTTT. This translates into CASSSAGGGSPLHF.

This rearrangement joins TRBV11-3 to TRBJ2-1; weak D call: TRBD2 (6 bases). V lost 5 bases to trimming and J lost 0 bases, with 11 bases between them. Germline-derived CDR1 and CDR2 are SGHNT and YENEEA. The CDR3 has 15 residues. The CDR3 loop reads CASSLRGSSYNEQFF. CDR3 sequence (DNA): TGTGCCAGCAGCCTCCGGGGGAGCTCCTACAATGAGCAGTTCTTC.

For the CDR3, the DNA is TGTGCCAGCAGCACCGGTAGGGGGCCGGAGTTCTTC. The encoded protein is CASSTGRGPEFF. The chain carries TRBV27 and TRBJ2-1; 7 bases map to TRBD1. After removal of 6 bases from V and 14 bases from J, the junction contained 10 bases not matched to a gene. This CDR3 spans 12 amino acids. Germline values: CDR1 MNHEY, CDR2 SMNVEV (reference sequence).

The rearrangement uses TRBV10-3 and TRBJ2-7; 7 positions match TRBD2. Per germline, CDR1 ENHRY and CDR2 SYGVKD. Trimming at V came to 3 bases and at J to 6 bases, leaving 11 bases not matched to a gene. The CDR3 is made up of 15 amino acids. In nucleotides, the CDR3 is TGTGCCATCAGTGACGGAGGGAGGGAGGGTAGCGAGCAGTACTTC. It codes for CAISDGGREGSEQYF.

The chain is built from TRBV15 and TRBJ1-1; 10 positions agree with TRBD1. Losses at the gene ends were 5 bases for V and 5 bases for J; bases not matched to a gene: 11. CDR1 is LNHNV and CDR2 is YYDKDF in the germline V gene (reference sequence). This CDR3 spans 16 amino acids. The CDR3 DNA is TGTGCCACCAGCCCCTACAGACAGGGGGCGCCTACTGAAGCTTTCTTT. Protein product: CATSPYRQGAPTEAFF.

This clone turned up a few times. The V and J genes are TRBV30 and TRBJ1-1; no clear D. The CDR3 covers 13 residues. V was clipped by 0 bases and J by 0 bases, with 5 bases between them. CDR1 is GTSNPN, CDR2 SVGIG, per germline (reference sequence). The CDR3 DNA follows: TGTGCCTGGAGTGTAAATTTGAACACTGAAGCTTTCTTT. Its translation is CAWSVNLNTEAFF.

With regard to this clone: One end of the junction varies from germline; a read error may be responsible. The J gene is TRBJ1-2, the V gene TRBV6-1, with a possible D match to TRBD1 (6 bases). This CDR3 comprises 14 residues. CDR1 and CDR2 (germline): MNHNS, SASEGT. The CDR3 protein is CACRPGGAIDGYTF. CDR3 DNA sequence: TGTGCCTGCAGACCGGGGGGGGCTATTGATGGCTACACCTTC.

The DNA of the CDR3 is TGTGCCAGCAGCTTAGACGGGGGGGCGCGCTCCTACGAGCAGTACTTC. Translating gives CASSLDGGARSYEQYF. The chain couples TRBV7-9 to TRBJ2-7; the match to TRBD2 covers 8 bases. The CDR3 loop spans 16 amino acids. Germline values: CDR1 SEHNR, CDR2 FQNEAQ (reference sequence). The V and J ends lost 1 base and 0 bases, in that order; junction bases with no gene match: 5.

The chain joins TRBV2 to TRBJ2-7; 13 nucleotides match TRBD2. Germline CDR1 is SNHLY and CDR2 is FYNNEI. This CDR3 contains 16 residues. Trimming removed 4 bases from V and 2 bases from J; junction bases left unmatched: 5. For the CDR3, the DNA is TGTGCCAGCAGTGGGGGACTAGCGGGGCCACCCTACGAGCAGTACTTC. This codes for CASSGGLAGPPYEQYF. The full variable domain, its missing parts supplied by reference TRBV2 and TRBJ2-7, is EPEVTQTPSHQVTQMGQEVILRCVPISNHLYFYWYRQILGQKVEFLVSFYNNEISEKSEIFDDQFSVERPDGSNFTLKIRSTKLEDSAMYFCASSGGLAGPPYEQYFGPGTRLTVT.

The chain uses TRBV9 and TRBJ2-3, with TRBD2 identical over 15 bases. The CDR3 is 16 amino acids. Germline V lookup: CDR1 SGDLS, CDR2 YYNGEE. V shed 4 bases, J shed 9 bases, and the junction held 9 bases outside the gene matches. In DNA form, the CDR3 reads TGTGCCAGCAGCCCGGGACTAGCGGGAGGAGGACACACGCAGTATTTT. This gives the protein CASSPGLAGGGHTQYF.

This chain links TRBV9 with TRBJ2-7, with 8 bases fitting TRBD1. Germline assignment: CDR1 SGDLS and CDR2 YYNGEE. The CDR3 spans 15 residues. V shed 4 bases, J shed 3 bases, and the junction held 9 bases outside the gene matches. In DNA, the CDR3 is TGTGCCAGCAGCACCTACGGGACAGGAAACTACGAGCAGTACTTC. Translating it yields CASSTYGTGNYEQYF.

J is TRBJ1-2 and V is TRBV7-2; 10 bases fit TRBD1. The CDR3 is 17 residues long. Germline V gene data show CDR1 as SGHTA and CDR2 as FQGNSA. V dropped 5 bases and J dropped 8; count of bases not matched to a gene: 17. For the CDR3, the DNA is TGTGCCAGCAGCCCCCAGTCGGGGGACAGGGGAGGGTCAGGCTACACCTTC. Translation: CASSPQSGDRGGSGYTF.

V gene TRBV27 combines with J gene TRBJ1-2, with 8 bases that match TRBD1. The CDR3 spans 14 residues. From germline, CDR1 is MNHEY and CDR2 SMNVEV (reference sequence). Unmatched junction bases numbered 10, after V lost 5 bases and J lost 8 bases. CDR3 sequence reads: CASSAPGQVEGYTF. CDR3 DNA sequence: TGTGCCAGCAGTGCCCCGGGACAGGTGGAAGGCTACACCTTC.

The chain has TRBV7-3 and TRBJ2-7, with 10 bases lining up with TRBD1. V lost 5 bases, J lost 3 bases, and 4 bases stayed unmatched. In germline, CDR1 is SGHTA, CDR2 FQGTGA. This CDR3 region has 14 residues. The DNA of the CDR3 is TGTGCCAGCAGCCCGGACAGGGGGAACTACGAGCAGTACTTC. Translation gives CASSPDRGNYEQYF.

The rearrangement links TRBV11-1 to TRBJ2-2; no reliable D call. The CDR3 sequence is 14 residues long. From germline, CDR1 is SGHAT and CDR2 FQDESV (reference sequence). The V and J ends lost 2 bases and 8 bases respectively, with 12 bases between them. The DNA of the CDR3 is TGTGCCAGCAGCTTAAATAGGATTCAGGGGGAGCTGTTTTTT. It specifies CASSLNRIQGELFF.